Included here is one TCR beta chain sequence, with context. Its antigen is currently unknown. Germline CDR1 reads SEHNR; CDR2 reads FQNEAQ (reference sequence). V trimming: 5 bases; J trimming: 4 bases; junction bases outside the gene matches: 18. This CDR3 comprises 19 residues. It was second doses at about 4 or about 12 weeks that were pooled. This specimen comes from a study of T cell responses to AZD1222 COVID-19 vaccine. Whole-study findings and limits: Along spike, vaccine-associated CD4 TCRs were found throughout, with dominance at 160-218 and 743-854. Unmutated variant regions are reportedly targeted by nearly half of spike-specific TCRs.

TCRdb's copy holds only in-frame clones and misses some; the assay was immunoSEQ multiplex PCR. The sample has some 150,000 clones, 86% seen once. The TCR was taken from an adult who received the AZD1222 COVID-19 vaccine. This sequence joins TRBV7-9 and TRBJ1-4, with TRBD1 identical over 8 bases. This specimen was peripheral blood, taken 28 days after the second AZD1222 dose. CDR3 sequence reads: CASSRPPSTRQGSNEKLFF. Here the CDR3 DNA reads TGTGCCAGCAGCCGACCCCCGAGTACTCGACAGGGGAGTAATGAAAAACTGTTTTTT. Variable domain in full (rest from reference TRBV7-9 and TRBJ1-4): DTGVSQNPRHKITKRGQNVTFRCDPISEHNRLYWYRQTLGQGPEFLTYFQNEAQLEKSRLLSDRFSAERPKGSFSTLEIQRTEQGDSAMYLCASSRPPSTRQGSNEKLFFGSGTQLSVL.